One T cell receptor beta chain is described in this entry. The data stem from a study of blood T cell repertoires in COVID-19. Study as a whole: Collection of acute and convalescent COVID-19 samples took place in the United States, Italy and Spain.

In the original workflow: Estimation of nucleated cell counts was performed using reference gene primer amplification. Sequencing was performed with immunoSEQ multiplex PCR; in TCRdb, only in-frame clones are kept and a portion is missing. V and J calls and clone size come straight from that table; D and trimming were deduced from the DNA. The sample records around 74,000 clones, roughly nine tenths being singletons. V dropped 4 bases and J dropped 5; count of bases not matched to a gene: 7. Germline lookup yields CDR1 MDHEN and CDR2 SYDVKM. The CDR3 consists of 14 residues. The chain has TRBV28 and TRBJ1-2; TRBD1 aligns across 7 bases. The clonotype originates from a man aged 25-45 years with acute or convalescent COVID-19. Sequencing was performed on peripheral blood. In DNA form, the CDR3 reads TGTGCCAGCAGTTCCCCATCACAGGGGTATGGCTACACCTTC. Translated, it gives CASSSPSQGYGYTF.